This TCR beta chain was recorded in a study of early T cells in non-severe SARS-CoV-2 infection. Study in general: It was bulk RNA from unsorted whole blood that was sequenced, and the chains were unpaired.

CDR1 is MGHRA and CDR2 is YSYEKL in the germline V gene. The CDR3 consists of 15 residues. V lost 2 bases and J 5 bases, leaving 13 bases between the germline ends. Ten or more counts support this clonotype. Using its own MiXCR run on the 5' RACE reads, TCRdb lists one record per CDR3 protein. The sample shows some 66,000 distinct CDR3 sequences, roughly 13% of them seen only once. V gene TRBV4-1 combines with J gene TRBJ2-1, with a tentative D call TRBD1 (5 bases). The clonotype was recovered from an adult who was a healthcare worker with PCR-confirmed SARS-CoV-2 infection or an uninfected control (not recorded which). The sample taken for sequencing was whole blood. CDR3 nucleotide sequence: TGCGCCAGCAGCCAATTCAGGGTCGAGAACAATGAGCAGTTCTTC. It translates to CASSQFRVENNEQFF.